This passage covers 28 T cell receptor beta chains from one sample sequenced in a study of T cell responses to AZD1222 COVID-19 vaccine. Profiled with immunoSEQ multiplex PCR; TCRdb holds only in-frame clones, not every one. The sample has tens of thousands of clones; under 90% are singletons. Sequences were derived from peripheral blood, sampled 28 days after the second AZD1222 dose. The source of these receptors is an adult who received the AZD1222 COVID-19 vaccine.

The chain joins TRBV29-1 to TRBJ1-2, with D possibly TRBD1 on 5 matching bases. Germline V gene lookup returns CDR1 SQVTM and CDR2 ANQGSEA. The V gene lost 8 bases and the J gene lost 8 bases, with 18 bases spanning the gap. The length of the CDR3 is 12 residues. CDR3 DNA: TGCAGCTCCCCCGGGACCCGGGGAGGCTACACCTTC. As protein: CSSPGTRGGYTF.

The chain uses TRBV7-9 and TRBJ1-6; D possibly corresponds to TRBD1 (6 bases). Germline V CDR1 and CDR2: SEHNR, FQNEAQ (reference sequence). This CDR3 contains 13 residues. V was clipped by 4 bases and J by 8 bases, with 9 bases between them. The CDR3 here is CASSSNRDSPLHF. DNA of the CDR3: TGTGCCAGCAGCTCTAACAGGGATTCACCCCTCCACTTT.

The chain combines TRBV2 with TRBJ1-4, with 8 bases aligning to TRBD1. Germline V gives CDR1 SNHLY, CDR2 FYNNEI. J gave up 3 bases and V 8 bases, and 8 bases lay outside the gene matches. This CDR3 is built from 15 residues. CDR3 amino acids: CASGEQGAPNEKLFF. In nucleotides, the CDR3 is TGTGCCAGCGGGGAGCAGGGGGCACCTAATGAAAAACTGTTTTTT.

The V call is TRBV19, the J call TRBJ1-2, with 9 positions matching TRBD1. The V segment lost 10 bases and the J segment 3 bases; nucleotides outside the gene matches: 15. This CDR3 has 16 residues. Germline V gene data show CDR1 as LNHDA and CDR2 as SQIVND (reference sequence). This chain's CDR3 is CATAASLGQGDYGYTF. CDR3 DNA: TGTGCCACTGCGGCAAGCCTGGGACAGGGAGACTATGGCTACACCTTC.

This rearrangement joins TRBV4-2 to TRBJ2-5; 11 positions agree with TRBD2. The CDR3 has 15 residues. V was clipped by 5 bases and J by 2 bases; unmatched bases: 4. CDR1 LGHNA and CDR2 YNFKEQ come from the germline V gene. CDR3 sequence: CASSELAGAQETQYF. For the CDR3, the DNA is TGTGCCAGCAGCGAACTAGCGGGGGCACAAGAGACCCAGTACTTC.

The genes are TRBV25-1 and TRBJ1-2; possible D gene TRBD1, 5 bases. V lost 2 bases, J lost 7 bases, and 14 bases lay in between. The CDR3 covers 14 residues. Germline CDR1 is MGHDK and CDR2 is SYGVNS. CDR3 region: CASSEGGLQGGYTF. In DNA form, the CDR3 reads TGTGCCAGCAGTGAAGGAGGGCTTCAGGGTGGCTACACCTTC.

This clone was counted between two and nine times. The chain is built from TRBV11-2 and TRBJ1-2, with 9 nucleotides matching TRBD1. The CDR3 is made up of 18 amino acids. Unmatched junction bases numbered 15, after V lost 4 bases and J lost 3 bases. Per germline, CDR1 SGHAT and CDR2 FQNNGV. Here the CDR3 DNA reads TGTGCCAGCAGCTCCGTCCGCCGGGACAGGGAGGGTTACTATGGCTACACCTTC. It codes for CASSSVRRDREGYYGYTF.

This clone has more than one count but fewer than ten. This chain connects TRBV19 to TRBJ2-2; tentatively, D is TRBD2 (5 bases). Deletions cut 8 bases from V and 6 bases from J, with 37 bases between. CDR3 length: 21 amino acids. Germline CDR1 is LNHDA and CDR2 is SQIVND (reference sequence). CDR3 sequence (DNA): TGTGCCAGTCGATTGACCGAACCTCGTATATCGGGGAATGGTGTCGCCGGGGAGCTGTTTTTT. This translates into CASRLTEPRISGNGVAGELFF.

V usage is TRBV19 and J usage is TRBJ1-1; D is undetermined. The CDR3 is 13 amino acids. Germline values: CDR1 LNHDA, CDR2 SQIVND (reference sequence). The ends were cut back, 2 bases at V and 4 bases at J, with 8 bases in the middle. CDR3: CASSIMAGTEAFF. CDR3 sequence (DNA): TGTGCCAGTAGTATAATGGCGGGCACTGAAGCTTTCTTT.

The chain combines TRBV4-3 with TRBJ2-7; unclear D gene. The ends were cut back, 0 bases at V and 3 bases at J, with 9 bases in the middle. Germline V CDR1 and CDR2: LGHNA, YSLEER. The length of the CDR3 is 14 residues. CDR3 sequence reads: CASSQEAGNYEQYF. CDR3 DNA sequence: TGCGCCAGCAGCCAAGAGGCAGGAAACTACGAGCAGTACTTC.

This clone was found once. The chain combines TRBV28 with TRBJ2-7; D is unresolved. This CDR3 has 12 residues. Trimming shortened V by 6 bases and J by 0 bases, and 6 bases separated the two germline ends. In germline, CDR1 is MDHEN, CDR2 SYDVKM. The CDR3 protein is CASSTPSYEQYF. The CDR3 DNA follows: TGTGCCAGCAGCACCCCCTCCTACGAGCAGTACTTC.

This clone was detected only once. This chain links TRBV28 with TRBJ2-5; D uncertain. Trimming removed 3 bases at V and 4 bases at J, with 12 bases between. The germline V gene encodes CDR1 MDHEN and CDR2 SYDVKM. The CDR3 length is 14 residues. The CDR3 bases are TGTGCCAGCAGTTTCCCCGACGTAGCAGAGACCCAGTACTTC. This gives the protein CASSFPDVAETQYF.

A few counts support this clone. The CDR3 sequence is CASSFWGGGYTF. The CDR3, as DNA: TGTGCCAGCAGTTTCTGGGGTGGCGGCTACACCTTC. V and J are TRBV12-3 or TRBV12-4 and TRBJ1-2; D unresolved. Trimming took off 3 bases at V and 8 bases at J, with 10 bases between the two ends. The CDR3 has 12 residues.

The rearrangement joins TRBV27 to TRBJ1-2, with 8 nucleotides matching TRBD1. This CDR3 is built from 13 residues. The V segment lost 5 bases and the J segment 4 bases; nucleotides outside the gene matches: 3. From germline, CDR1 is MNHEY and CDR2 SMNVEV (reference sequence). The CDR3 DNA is TGTGCCAGCAGTCACAGGGGGGGCTATGGCTACACCTTC. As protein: CASSHRGGYGYTF.

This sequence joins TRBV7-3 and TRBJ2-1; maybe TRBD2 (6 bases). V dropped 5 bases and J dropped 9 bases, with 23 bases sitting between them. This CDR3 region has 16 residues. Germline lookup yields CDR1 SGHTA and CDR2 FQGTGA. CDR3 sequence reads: CASSPSFPGGVGEQFF. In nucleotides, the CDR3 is TGTGCCAGCAGCCCCAGCTTCCCCGGGGGAGTGGGTGAGCAGTTCTTC.

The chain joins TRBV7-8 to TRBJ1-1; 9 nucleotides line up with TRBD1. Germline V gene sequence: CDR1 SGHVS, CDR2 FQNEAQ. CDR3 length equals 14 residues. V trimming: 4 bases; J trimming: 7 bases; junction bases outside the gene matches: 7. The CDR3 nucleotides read TGTGCCAGCAGCTCACCCGACAGGGGGAATGAAGCTTTCTTT. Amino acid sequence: CASSSPDRGNEAFF.

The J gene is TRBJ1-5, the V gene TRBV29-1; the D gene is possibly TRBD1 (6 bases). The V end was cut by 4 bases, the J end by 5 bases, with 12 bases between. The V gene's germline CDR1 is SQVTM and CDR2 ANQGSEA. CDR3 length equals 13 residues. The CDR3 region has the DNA TGCAGCGTTGGATACGGGGGCGATCAGCCCCAGCATTTT. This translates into CSVGYGGDQPQHF.

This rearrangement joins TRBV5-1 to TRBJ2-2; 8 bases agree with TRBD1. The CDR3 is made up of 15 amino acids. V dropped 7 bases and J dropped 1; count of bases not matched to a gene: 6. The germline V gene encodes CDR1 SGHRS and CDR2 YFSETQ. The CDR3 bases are TGCGCCAGCGAAACAGGGGGACTGAACACCGGGGAGCTGTTTTTT. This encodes CASETGGLNTGELFF. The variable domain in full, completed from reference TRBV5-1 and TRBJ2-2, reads KAGVTQTPRYLIKTRGQQVTLSCSPISGHRSVSWYQQTPGQGLQFLFEYFSETQRNKGNFPGRFSGRQFSNSRSEMNVSTLELGDSALYLCASETGGLNTGELFFGEGSRLTVL.

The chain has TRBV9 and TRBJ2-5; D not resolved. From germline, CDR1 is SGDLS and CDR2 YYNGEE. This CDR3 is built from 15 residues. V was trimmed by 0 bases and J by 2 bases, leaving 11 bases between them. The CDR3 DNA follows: TGTGCCAGCAGCGTAGGTAGTACGTCGCAAGAGACCCAGTACTTC. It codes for CASSVGSTSQETQYF.

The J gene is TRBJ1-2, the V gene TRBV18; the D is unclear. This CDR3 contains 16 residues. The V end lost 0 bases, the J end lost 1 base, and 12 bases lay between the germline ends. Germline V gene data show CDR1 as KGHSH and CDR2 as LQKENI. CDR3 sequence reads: CASSPPVSQLNYGYTF. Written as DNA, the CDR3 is TGTGCCAGCTCACCACCGGTGTCACAGCTTAACTATGGCTACACCTTC.

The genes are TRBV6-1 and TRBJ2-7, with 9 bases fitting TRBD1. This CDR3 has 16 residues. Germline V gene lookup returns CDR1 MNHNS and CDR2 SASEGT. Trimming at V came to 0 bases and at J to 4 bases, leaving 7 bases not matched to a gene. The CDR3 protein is CASSEALRDREYEQYF. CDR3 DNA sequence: TGTGCCAGCAGTGAAGCCCTCCGGGACAGGGAGTACGAGCAGTACTTC.

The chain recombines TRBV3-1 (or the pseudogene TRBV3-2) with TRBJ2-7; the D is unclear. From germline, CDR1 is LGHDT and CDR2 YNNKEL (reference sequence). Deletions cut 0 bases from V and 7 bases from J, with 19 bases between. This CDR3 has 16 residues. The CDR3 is CASSQEVLGPLGEQYF. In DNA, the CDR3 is TGTGCCAGCAGCCAAGAGGTCCTAGGACCCTTAGGGGAGCAGTACTTC.

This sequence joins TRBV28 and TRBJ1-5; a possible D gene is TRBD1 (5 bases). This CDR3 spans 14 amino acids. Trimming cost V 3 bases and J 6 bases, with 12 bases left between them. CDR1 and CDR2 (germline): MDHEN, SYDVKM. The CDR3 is CASSLAQGTQPQHF. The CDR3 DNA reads TGTGCCAGCAGTTTGGCTCAGGGTACTCAGCCCCAGCATTTT.

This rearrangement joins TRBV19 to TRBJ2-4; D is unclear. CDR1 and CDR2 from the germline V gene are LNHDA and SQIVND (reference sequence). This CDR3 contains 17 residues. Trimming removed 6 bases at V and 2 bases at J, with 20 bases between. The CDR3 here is CASSSGLRRSTKNIQYF. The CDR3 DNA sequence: TGTGCCAGTAGCTCGGGCCTCCGACGGAGTACCAAAAACATTCAGTACTTC.

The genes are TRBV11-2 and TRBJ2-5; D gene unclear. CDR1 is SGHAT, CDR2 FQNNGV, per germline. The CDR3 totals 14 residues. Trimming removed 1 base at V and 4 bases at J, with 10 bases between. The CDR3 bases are TGTGCCAGCAGCTTAGTGCAGGCAATAGAGACCCAGTACTTC. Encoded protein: CASSLVQAIETQYF.

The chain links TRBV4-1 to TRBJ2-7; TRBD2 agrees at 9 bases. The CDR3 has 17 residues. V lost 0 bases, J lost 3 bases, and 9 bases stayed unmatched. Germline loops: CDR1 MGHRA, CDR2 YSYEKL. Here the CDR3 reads CASSQEGGGAPLYEQYF. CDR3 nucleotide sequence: TGCGCCAGCAGCCAAGAGGGCGGGGGGGCGCCTCTCTACGAGCAGTACTTC.

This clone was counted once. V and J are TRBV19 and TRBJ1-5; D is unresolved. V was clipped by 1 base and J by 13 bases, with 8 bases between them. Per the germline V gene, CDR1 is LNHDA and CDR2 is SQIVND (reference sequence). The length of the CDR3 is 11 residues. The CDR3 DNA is TGTGCCAGTAGTATAGGCCAGAAACAGCATTTT. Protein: CASSIGQKQHF.

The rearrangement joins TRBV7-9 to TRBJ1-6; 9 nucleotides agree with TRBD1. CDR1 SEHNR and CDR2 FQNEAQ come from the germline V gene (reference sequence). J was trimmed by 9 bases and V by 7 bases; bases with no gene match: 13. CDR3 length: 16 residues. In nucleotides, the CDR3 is TGTGCCAGCACGACCGCCAAACAGGGGGCCGGTTCACCCCTCCACTTT. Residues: CASTTAKQGAGSPLHF.